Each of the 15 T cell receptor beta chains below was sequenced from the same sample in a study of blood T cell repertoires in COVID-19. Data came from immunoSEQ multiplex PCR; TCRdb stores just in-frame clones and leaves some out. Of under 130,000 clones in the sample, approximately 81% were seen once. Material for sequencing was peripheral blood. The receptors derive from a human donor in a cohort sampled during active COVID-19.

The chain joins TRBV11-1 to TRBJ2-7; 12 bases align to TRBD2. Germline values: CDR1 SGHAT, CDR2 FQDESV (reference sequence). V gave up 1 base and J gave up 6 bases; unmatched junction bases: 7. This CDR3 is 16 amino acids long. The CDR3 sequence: CASSLGLTSGSSEQYF. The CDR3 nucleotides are TGTGCCAGCAGCTTAGGGCTGACTAGCGGGAGTTCCGAGCAGTACTTC. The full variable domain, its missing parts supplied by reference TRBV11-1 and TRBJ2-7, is EAEVAQSPRYKITEKSQAVAFWCDPISGHATLYWYRQILGQGPELLVQFQDESVVDDSQLPKDRFSAERLKGVDSTLKIQPAELGDSAMYLCASSLGLTSGSSEQYFGPGTRLTVT.

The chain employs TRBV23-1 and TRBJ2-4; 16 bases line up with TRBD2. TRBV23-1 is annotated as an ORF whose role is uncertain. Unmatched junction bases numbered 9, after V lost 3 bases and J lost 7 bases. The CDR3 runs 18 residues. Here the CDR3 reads CASSHLGTSGGAVNIQYF. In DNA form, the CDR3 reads TGCGCCAGCAGTCACCTTGGGACTAGCGGGGGGGCGGTGAACATTCAGTACTTC.

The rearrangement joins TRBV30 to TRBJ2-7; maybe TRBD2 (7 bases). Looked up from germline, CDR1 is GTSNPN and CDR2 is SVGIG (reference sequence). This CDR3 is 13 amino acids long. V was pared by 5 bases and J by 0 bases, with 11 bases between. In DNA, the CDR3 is TGTGCCTGGGGTGCGGGGGCCTCCTACGAGCAGTACTTC. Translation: CAWGAGASYEQYF.

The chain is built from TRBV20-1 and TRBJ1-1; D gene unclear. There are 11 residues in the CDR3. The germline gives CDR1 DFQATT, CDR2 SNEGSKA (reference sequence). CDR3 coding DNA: TGCTTGTACACGGCGGGCACTGAAGCTTTCTTT. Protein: CLYTAGTEAFF.

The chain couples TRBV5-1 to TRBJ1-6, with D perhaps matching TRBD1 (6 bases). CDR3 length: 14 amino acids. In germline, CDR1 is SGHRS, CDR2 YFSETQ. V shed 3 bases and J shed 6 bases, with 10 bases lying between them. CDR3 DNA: TGCGCCAGCAGCTGGGGACAAAGTAATTCACCCCTCCACTTT. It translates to CASSWGQSNSPLHF.

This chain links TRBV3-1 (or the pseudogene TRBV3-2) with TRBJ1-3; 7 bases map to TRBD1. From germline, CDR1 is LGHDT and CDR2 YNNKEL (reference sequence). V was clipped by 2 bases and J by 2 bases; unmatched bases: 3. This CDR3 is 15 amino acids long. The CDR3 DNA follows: TGTGCCAGCAGCCAACCCGGGACAGCTGGAAACACCATATATTTT. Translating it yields CASSQPGTAGNTIYF.

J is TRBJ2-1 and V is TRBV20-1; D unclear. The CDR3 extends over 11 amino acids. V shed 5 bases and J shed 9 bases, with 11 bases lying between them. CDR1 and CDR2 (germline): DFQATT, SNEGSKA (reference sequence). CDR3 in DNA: TGCAGTGCTTCTAGATCCTTTGAGCAGTTCTTC. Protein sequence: CSASRSFEQFF.

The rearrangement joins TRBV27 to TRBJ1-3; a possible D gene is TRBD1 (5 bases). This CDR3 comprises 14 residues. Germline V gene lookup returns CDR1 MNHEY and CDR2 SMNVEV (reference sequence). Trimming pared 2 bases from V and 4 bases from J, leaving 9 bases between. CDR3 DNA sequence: TGTGCCAGCAGTTTACAGGGCCCAGGAAACACCATATATTTT. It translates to CASSLQGPGNTIYF.

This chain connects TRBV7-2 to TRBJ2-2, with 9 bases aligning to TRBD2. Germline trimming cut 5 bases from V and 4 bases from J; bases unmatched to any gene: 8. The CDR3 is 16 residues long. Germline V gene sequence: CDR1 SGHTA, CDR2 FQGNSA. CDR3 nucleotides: TGTGCCAGCAGCGCGCGGGGGGGCCCGGGCACCGGGGAGCTGTTTTTT. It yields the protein CASSARGGPGTGELFF.

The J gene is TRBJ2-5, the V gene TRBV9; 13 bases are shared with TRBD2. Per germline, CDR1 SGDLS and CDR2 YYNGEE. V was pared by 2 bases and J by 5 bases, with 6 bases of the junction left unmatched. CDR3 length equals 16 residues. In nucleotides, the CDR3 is TGTGCCAGCAGCGTCACTAGCGGGGGGGTTCTGGAGACCCAGTACTTC. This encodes CASSVTSGGVLETQYF.

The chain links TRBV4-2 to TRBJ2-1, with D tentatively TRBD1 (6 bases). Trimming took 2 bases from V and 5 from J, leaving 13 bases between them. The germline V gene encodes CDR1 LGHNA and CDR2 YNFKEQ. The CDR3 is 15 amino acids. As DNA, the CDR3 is TGTGCCAGCAGCCAACTAACCGCAGGGGACAATGAGCAGTTCTTC. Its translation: CASSQLTAGDNEQFF.

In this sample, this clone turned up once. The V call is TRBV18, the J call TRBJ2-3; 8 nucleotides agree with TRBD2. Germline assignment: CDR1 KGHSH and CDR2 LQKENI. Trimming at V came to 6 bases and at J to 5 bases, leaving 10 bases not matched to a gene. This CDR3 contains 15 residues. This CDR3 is CASSPEAGGGDTQYF. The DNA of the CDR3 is TGTGCCAGCTCCCCGGAGGCGGGAGGTGGAGATACGCAGTATTTT.

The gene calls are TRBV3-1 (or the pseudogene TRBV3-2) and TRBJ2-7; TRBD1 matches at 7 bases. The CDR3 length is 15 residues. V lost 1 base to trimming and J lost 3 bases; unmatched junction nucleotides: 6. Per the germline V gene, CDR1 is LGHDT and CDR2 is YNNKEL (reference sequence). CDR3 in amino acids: CASSQGQGPFYEQYF. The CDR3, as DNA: TGTGCCAGCAGCCAAGGACAGGGCCCCTTCTACGAGCAGTACTTC.

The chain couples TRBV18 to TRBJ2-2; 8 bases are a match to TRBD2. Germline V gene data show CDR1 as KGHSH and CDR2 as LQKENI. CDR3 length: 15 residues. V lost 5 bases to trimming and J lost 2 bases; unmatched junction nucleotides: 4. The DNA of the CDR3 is TGTGCCAGCTCAATAGCGGGGACCAACACCGGGGAGCTGTTTTTT. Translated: CASSIAGTNTGELFF.

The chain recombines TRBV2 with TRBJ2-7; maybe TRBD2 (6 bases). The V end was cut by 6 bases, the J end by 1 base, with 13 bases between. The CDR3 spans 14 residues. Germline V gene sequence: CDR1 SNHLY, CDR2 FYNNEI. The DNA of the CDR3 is TGTGCCAGCAGGTTGGATGGGGGGTCCTACGAGCAGTACTTC. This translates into CASRLDGGSYEQYF. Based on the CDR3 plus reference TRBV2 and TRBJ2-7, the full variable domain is EPEVTQTPSHQVTQMGQEVILRCVPISNHLYFYWYRQILGQKVEFLVSFYNNEISEKSEIFDDQFSVERPDGSNFTLKIRSTKLEDSAMYFCASRLDGGSYEQYFGPGTRLTVT.